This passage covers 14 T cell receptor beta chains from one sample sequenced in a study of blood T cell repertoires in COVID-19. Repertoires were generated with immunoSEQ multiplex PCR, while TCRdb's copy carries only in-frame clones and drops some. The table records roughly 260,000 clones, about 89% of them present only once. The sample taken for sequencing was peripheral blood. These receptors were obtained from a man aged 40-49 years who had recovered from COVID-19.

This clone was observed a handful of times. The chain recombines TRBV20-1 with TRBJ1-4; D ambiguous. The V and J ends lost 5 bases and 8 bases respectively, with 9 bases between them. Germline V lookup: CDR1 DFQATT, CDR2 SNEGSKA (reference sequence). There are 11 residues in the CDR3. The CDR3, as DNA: TGCAGTGCTCACTCGGGGGAAAAACTGTTTTTT. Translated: CSAHSGEKLFF.

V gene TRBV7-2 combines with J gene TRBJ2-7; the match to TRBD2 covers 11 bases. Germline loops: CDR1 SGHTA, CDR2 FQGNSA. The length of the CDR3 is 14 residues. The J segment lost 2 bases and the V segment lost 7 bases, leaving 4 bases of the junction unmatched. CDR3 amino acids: CASTQTSGTYEQYF. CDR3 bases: TGTGCCAGCACGCAGACTAGCGGGACCTACGAGCAGTACTTC.

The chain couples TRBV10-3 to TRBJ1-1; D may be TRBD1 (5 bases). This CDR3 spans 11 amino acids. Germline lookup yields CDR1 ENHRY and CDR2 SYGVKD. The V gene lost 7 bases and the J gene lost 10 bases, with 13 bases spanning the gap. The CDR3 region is CAITRVIGAFF. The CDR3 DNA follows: TGTGCCATCACCAGGGTAATTGGAGCTTTCTTT.

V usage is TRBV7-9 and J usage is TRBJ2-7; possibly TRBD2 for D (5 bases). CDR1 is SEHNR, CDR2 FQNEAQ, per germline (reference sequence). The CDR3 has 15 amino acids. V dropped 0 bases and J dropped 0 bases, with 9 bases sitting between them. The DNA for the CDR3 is TGTGCCAGCAGCTTAGCGAGGGCGAGCTCCTACGAGCAGTACTTC. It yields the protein CASSLARASSYEQYF.

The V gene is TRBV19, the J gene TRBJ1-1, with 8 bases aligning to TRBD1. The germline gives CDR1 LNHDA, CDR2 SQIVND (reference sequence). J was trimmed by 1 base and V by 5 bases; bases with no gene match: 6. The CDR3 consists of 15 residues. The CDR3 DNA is TGTGCCAGTAGTCCACTCGGACAGGGGAACACTGAAGCTTTCTTT. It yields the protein CASSPLGQGNTEAFF.

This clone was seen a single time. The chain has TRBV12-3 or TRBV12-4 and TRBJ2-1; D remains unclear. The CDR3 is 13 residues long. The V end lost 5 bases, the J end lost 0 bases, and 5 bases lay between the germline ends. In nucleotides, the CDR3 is TGTGCCAGCAGTCCCAACTCCTACAATGAGCAGTTCTTC. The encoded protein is CASSPNSYNEQFF.

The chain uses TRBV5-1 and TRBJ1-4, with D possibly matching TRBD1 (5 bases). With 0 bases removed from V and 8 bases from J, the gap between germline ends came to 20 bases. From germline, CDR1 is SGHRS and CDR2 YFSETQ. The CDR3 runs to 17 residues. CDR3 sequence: CASSLVTPGRGAEKLFF. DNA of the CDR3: TGCGCCAGCAGCTTGGTCACCCCTGGGAGGGGTGCAGAAAAACTGTTTTTT.

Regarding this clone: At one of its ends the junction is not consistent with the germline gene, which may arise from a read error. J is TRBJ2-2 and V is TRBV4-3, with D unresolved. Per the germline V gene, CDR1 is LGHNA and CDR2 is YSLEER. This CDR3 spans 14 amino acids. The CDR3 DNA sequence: TGCGCCAGCAGTCAAGTAATAGACACCGGGGAGCTGTTTTTT. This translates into CASSQVIDTGELFF.

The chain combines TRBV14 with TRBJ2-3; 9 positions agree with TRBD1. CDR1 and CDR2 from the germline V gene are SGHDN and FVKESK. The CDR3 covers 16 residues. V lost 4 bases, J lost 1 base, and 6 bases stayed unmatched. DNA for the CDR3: TGTGCCAGCAGCCCCTACAGGGGGCGACGCACAGATACGCAGTATTTT. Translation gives CASSPYRGRRTDTQYF.

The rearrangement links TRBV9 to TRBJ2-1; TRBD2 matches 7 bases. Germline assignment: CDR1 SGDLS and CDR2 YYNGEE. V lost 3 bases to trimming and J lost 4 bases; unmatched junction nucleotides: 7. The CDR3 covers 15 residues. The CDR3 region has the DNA TGTGCCAGCAGCGGTTCGATCGGGAGGTACAATGAGCAGTTCTTC. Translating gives CASSGSIGRYNEQFF.

DNA for the CDR3: TGTGCCAGCAGCTCTGGGGACATCCCCCGGTATGGCTACACCTTC. It translates to CASSSGDIPRYGYTF. This rearrangement joins TRBV7-9 to TRBJ1-2, with a possible D match to TRBD1 (6 bases). V lost 4 bases and J lost 5, with 17 bases in between. This CDR3 comprises 15 residues. Germline loops: CDR1 SEHNR, CDR2 FQNEAQ (reference sequence).

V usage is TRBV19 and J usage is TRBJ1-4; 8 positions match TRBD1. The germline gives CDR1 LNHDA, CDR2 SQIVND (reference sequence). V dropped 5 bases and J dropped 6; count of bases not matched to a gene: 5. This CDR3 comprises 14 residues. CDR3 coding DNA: TGTGCCAGTAGTGCGACAGGGGTTTATGAAAAACTGTTTTTT. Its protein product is CASSATGVYEKLFF.

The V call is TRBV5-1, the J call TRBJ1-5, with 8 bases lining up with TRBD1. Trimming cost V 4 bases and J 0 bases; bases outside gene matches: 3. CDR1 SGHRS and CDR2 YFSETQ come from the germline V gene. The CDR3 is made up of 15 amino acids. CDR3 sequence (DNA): TGCGCCAGCAGCCCAGGGGGCCCTAGCAATCAGCCCCAGCATTTT. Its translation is CASSPGGPSNQPQHF.

CDR3 DNA: TGCAGTGCTAGTTTAGGAATGACAGTAAATTCACCCCTCCACTTT. Its translation: CSASLGMTVNSPLHF. The chain carries TRBV20-1 and TRBJ1-6, with TRBD1 as a possible D gene (5 bases). Trimming took off 3 bases at V and 7 bases at J, with 16 bases between the two ends. This CDR3 region has 15 residues. From germline, CDR1 is DFQATT and CDR2 SNEGSKA (reference sequence).